The clone carrying this T cell receptor (beta chain) was seen ten or more times. This sequence may be a read error, since a much larger clone differs from it by one base. The V and J ends lost 0 bases and 9 bases respectively, with 17 bases between them. The CDR3 runs 14 residues. Per germline, CDR1 DFQATT and CDR2 SNEGSKA (reference sequence). This sample is drawn from a study of metastatic and nonmetastatic thyroid tumors. TCRdb redid the clone calls on the PCR reads using MiXCR. In the table there are approximately 16,000 clones, roughly 23% of which are singletons. Nobody among the patients had been given any treatment before thyroid surgery.

The rearrangement uses TRBV20-1 and TRBJ1-2; no clear D. This TCR was recovered from a male donor with papillary thyroid cancer or a benign thyroid nodule (not recorded which). Some clones in this sample may be carry-over from other donors' samples. The sample consisted of blood. The CDR3 DNA reads as TGCAGTGCTAGAGATTTGCCGGGCCCTTTTAGCTACACCTTC. It codes for CSARDLPGPFSYTF.